This T cell receptor beta chain was sequenced during a study of identical twins. The CDR3 is 20 residues long. After removal of 0 bases from V and 1 base from J, the junction contained 12 bases not matched to a gene. CDR1 and CDR2 (germline): LGHNA, YNFKEQ. Via MiXCR, TCRdb re-called the 5' RACE reads, giving one row per CDR3 protein. The profile shows roughly 1,500,000 distinct CDR3 sequences, 32% of them singletons. The source is a newborn girl in good health. The chain combines TRBV4-2 with TRBJ2-2; TRBD2 agrees at 9 bases. The specimen sequenced was cord blood. The CDR3 protein is CASSQERKGSGGLNTGELFF. CDR3 coding DNA: TGTGCCAGCAGCCAAGAGCGGAAAGGTAGCGGGGGCCTGAACACCGGGGAGCTGTTTTTT.